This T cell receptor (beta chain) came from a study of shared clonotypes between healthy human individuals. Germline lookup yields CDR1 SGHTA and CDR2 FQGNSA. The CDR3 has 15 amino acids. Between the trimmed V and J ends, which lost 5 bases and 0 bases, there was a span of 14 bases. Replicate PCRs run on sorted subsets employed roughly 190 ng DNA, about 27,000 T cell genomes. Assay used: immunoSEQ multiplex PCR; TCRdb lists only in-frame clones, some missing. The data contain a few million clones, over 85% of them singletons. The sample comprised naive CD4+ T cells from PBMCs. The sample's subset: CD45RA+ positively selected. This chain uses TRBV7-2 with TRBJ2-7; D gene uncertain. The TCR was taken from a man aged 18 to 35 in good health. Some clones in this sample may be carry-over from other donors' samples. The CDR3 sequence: CASSPRVTSSYEQYF. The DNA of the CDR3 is TGTGCCAGCAGCCCCAGAGTTACGAGCTCCTACGAGCAGTACTTC.